One and the same sample provided the 19 T cell receptor beta chains below, sequenced in a study of technical replicates of blood from a few donors. Sequenced by immunoSEQ multiplex PCR; TCRdb stores in-frame clones only, minus some. The table has fewer than 110,000 clones, around 96% seen once. The sequencing input was T cells isolated from PBMCs. These TCRs come from a human donor in good health.

This rearrangement joins TRBV6-5 to TRBJ1-3; D remains ambiguous. With 8 bases removed from V and 0 bases from J, the gap between germline ends came to 11 bases. The CDR3 is 14 residues long. In germline, CDR1 is MNHEY, CDR2 SVGAGI. CDR3 DNA: TGTGCCAGCGGTGAGGTAATCTCTGGAAACACCATATATTTT. Its translation: CASGEVISGNTIYF.

DNA for the CDR3: TGTGCCTGGAAACGGGGGGTCACCGGGGAGCTGTTTTTT. Translating gives CAWKRGVTGELFF. The rearrangement joins TRBV30 to TRBJ2-2, with 7 bases fitting TRBD2. The CDR3 has 13 amino acids. Germline loops: CDR1 GTSNPN, CDR2 SVGIG (reference sequence). With 4 bases clipped from V and 4 bases from J, the junction kept 3 bases outside the gene matches.

V usage is TRBV5-4 and J usage is TRBJ1-1; a weak D match, TRBD1 (5 bases). V shed 5 bases and J shed 1 base, with 9 bases lying between them. CDR1 and CDR2 (germline): SGHNT, YYREEE (reference sequence). The CDR3 has 13 amino acids. This chain's CDR3 is CASSRDSNTEAFF. CDR3 nucleotides: TGTGCCAGCAGTAGGGACTCGAACACTGAAGCTTTCTTT.

The chain carries TRBV14 and TRBJ2-7; 8 positions agree with TRBD1. Per the germline V gene, CDR1 is SGHDN and CDR2 is FVKESK. V trimming: 2 bases; J trimming: 3 bases; junction bases outside the gene matches: 6. The CDR3 totals 15 residues. The CDR3 DNA follows: TGTGCCAGCAGCCAAAGGACAGGGCCCGTCTACGAGCAGTACTTC. The encoded protein is CASSQRTGPVYEQYF.

The V and J genes are TRBV2 and TRBJ2-2; 7 bases line up with TRBD2. CDR3 size: 17 residues. Unmatched junction bases numbered 15, after V lost 5 bases and J lost 6 bases. The germline V gene encodes CDR1 SNHLY and CDR2 FYNNEI. CDR3 sequence reads: CASSSGASGLPPGELFF. Written as DNA, the CDR3 is TGTGCCAGCAGTTCCGGGGCTAGCGGACTCCCCCCCGGGGAGCTGTTTTTT.

This chain links TRBV27 with TRBJ2-5; tentative D call: TRBD2 (5 bases). This CDR3 has 14 amino acids. Between the trimmed V and J ends, which lost 6 bases and 2 bases, there was a span of 13 bases. Germline assignment: CDR1 MNHEY and CDR2 SMNVEV (reference sequence). The CDR3 region is CASRGGRGQETQYF. The CDR3 DNA is TGTGCCAGCAGGGGCGGACGGGGACAAGAGACCCAGTACTTC.

J is TRBJ2-5 and V is TRBV2; D might be TRBD2 (5 bases). The germline CDR1 and CDR2 sequences are SNHLY and FYNNEI. V was clipped by 2 bases and J by 2 bases, with 12 bases between them. The CDR3 covers 15 residues. Here the CDR3 DNA reads TGTGCCAGCAGTGAAATACTAGGCAAACAAGAGACCCAGTACTTC. Translation: CASSEILGKQETQYF.

The rearrangement links TRBV2 to TRBJ1-2, with 7 bases lining up with TRBD1. Germline values: CDR1 SNHLY, CDR2 FYNNEI. CDR3 size: 15 residues. V shed 6 bases, J shed 4 bases, and the junction held 11 bases outside the gene matches. This CDR3 reads CASRIPRDSIYGYTF. Written as DNA, the CDR3 is TGTGCCAGCAGGATCCCCCGGGACAGTATCTATGGCTACACCTTC.

This chain uses TRBV28 with TRBJ2-1, with 8 bases identical to TRBD1. With V trimmed by 2 bases and J by 3 bases, 3 bases remained unmatched. The CDR3 is 15 residues long. Germline assignment: CDR1 MDHEN and CDR2 SYDVKM. DNA for the CDR3: TGTGCCAGCAGTTTAAGGACAGGGAGCTACAATGAGCAGTTCTTC. As protein: CASSLRTGSYNEQFF. Using reference TRBV28 and TRBJ2-1 for the parts outside the CDR3, the full variable domain is DVKVTQSSRYLVKRTGEKVFLECVQDMDHENMFWYRQDPGLGLRLIYFSYDVKMKEKGDIPEGYSVSREKKERFSLILESASTNQTSMYLCASSLRTGSYNEQFFGPGTRLTVL.

This clone has a single count. V usage is TRBV5-1 and J usage is TRBJ1-1; TRBD1 matches 9 bases. Germline loops: CDR1 SGHRS, CDR2 YFSETQ. The CDR3 is 14 amino acids. The V and J ends lost 2 bases and 7 bases, in that order; junction bases with no gene match: 6. CDR3 in amino acids: CASSFGQGLSEAFF. CDR3 sequence (DNA): TGCGCCAGCAGCTTCGGACAGGGGTTAAGTGAAGCTTTCTTT.

This clone has just one count. V gene TRBV18 combines with J gene TRBJ1-2; 8 bases fit TRBD1. V lost 2 bases and J lost 6; bases outside the gene matches: 20. Germline V gives CDR1 KGHSH, CDR2 LQKENI. This CDR3 has 19 residues. The CDR3 bases are TGTGCCAGCTCACCATGGGTCCCGGGCAGGGGGCGCTTAAGTGATGGCTACACCTTC. This codes for CASSPWVPGRGRLSDGYTF.

The table lists this clone with a few counts. The chain links TRBV30 to TRBJ1-1; no reliable D call. V was trimmed by 0 bases and J by 1 base, leaving 6 bases between them. Germline assignment: CDR1 GTSNPN and CDR2 SVGIG (reference sequence). CDR3 length equals 13 residues. CDR3 DNA sequence: TGTGCCTGGAGTGTGGGCCGGAACACTGAAGCTTTCTTT. This sequence encodes CAWSVGRNTEAFF.

The CDR3 is CASSLDQGTVYNEQFF. The CDR3 DNA is TGTGCCAGCAGCTTAGATCAGGGGACGGTATACAATGAGCAGTTCTTC. V and J are TRBV11-2 and TRBJ2-1; possible D gene TRBD1, 6 bases. Trimming left V 0 bases short and J 4 bases short, with 13 bases between. Germline-derived CDR1 and CDR2 are SGHAT and FQNNGV. The CDR3 spans 16 residues.

This clone was seen only once. The chain links TRBV7-8 to TRBJ1-2, with TRBD1 matching 9 bases. Trimming took 5 bases from V and 8 from J; bases not matched to a gene: 6. CDR1 and CDR2 from the germline V gene are SGHVS and FQNEAQ. There are 13 residues in the CDR3. The DNA of the CDR3 is TGTGCCAGCAGCAAACGGACAGGGGAAGGCTACACCTTC. Translated: CASSKRTGEGYTF. Complete variable domain (other parts from reference TRBV7-8 and TRBJ1-2): GAGVSQSPRYKVAKRGQDVALRCDPISGHVSLFWYQQALGQGPEFLTYFQNEAQLDKSGLPSDRFFAERPEGSVSTLKIQRTQQEDSAVYLCASSKRTGEGYTFGSGTRLTVV.

This chain connects TRBV7-3 to TRBJ1-1; TRBD1 is a possible D gene (6 bases). The CDR3 extends over 15 amino acids. V shed 6 bases and J shed 1 base, with 15 bases lying between them. Germline values: CDR1 SGHTA, CDR2 FQGTGA. CDR3 DNA: TGTGCCAGCAGACAGTTAGGGGGGGAGAACACTGAAGCTTTCTTT. Translation: CASRQLGGENTEAFF. The full variable domain, its missing parts supplied by reference TRBV7-3 and TRBJ1-1, is GAGVSQTPSNKVTEKGKYVELRCDPISGHTALYWYRQSLGQGPEFLIYFQGTGAADDSGLPNDRFFAVRPEGSVSTLKIQRTERGDSAVYLCASRQLGGENTEAFFGQGTRLTVV.

The rearrangement links TRBV9 to TRBJ1-6, with 9 bases matching TRBD1. Germline-derived CDR1 and CDR2 are SGDLS and YYNGEE. V lost 4 bases, J lost 0 bases, and 11 bases stayed unmatched. This CDR3 is built from 19 residues. The CDR3 sequence is CASSPGQGPGISYNSPLHF. CDR3 coding DNA: TGTGCCAGCAGCCCGGGACAGGGTCCGGGGATCTCCTATAATTCACCCCTCCACTTT.

The J gene is TRBJ2-7, the V gene TRBV5-1, with TRBD2 as a possible D gene (5 bases). The germline V and J ends were trimmed by 5 bases and 3 bases, with 12 bases remaining between them. The germline V gene encodes CDR1 SGHRS and CDR2 YFSETQ. The CDR3 has 13 residues. CDR3 region: CASSSFEGYEQYF. The CDR3 region has the DNA TGCGCCAGCAGTTCGTTCGAGGGCTACGAGCAGTACTTC.

This clone appeared a single time. The chain has TRBV5-1 and TRBJ2-3; D is unresolved. The CDR3 is 14 amino acids. V lost 0 bases and J 8 bases, leaving 13 bases between the germline ends. Germline values: CDR1 SGHRS, CDR2 YFSETQ. The CDR3 DNA reads TGCGCCAGCAGCTTGGAGATATCCCCCGGTACGCAGTATTTT. As protein: CASSLEISPGTQYF.

V is TRBV5-1 and J is TRBJ1-2, with D hard to call. The CDR3 sequence is 17 residues long. Germline CDR1 SGHRS, CDR2 YFSETQ. V gave up 2 bases and J gave up 4 bases, with 21 bases separating them. The CDR3 here is CASSFEAEKRLGYGYTF. The CDR3 nucleotides are TGCGCCAGCAGCTTCGAGGCGGAAAAACGGCTGGGCTATGGCTACACCTTC. Variable domain in full (rest from reference TRBV5-1 and TRBJ1-2): KAGVTQTPRYLIKTRGQQVTLSCSPISGHRSVSWYQQTPGQGLQFLFEYFSETQRNKGNFPGRFSGRQFSNSRSEMNVSTLELGDSALYLCASSFEAEKRLGYGYTFGSGTRLTVV.